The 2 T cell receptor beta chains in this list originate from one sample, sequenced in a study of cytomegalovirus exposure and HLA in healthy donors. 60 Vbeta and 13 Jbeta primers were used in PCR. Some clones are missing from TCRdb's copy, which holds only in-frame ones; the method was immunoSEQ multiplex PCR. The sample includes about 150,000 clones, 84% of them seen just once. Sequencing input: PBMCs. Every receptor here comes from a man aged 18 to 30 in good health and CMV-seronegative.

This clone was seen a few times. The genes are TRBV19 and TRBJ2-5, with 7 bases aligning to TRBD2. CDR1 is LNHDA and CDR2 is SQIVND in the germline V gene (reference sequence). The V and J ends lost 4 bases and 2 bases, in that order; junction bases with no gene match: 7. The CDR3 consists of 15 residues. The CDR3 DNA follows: TGTGCCAGTAGTAACTGGGCTAGCGGACAAGAGACCCAGTACTTC. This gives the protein CASSNWASGQETQYF. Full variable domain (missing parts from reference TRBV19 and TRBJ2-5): DGGITQSPKYLFRKEGQNVTLSCEQNLNHDAMYWYRQDPGQGLRLIYYSQIVNDFQKGDIAEGYSVSREKKESFPLTVTSAQKNPTAFYLCASSNWASGQETQYFGPGTRLLVL.

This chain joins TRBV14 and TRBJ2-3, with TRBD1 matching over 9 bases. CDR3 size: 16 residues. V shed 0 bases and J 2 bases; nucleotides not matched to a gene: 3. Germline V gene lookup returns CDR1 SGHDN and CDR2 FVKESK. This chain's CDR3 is CASSQEGQGLTDTQYF. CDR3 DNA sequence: TGTGCCAGCAGCCAAGAGGGACAGGGACTCACAGATACGCAGTATTTT.